The clone carrying this TCR beta chain has just a few counts. No antigen is known for it. Autopsy tissues spanned esophagus to rectum, liver, skin, and lymphoid organs including spleen. These data come from a study of tissue T cells after allogeneic stem cell transplantation. Whole-study results and caveats: Shared clones across patients were few; motif clustering revealed tissue-specific shared signatures.

This CDR3 is 14 amino acids long. Germline-derived CDR1 and CDR2 are SGHAT and FQNNGV. Trimming left V 5 bases short and J 1 base short, with 11 bases between. Profiled with immunoSEQ multiplex PCR; TCRdb holds only in-frame clones, not every one. The sample comprises about 9,800 clones, under 80% of which are singletons, and more than 25% rests with the top ten. The sequence came from a male donor older than 55 with lung cancer. The specimen comprised tissue from the stomach, sampled at autopsy. The rearrangement uses TRBV11-2 and TRBJ1-1; D is unclear. The DNA of the CDR3 is TGTGCCAGCAGCCCCCGGGCAGGGAACACTGAAGCTTTCTTT. Translation: CASSPRAGNTEAFF.